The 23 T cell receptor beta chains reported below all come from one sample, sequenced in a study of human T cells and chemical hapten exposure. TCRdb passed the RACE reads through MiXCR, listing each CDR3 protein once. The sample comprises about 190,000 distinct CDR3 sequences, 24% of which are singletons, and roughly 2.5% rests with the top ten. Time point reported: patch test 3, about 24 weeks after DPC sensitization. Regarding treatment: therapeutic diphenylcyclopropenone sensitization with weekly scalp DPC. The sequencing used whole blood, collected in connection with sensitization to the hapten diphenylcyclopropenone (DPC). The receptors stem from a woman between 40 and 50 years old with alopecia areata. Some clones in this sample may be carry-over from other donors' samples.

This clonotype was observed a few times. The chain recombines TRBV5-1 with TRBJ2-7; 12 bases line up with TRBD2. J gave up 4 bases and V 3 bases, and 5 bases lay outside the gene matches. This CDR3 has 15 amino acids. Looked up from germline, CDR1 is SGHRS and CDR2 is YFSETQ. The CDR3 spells CASSSTSGSSYEQYF. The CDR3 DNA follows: TGCGCCAGCAGCTCGACTAGCGGGAGTTCATACGAGCAGTACTTC.

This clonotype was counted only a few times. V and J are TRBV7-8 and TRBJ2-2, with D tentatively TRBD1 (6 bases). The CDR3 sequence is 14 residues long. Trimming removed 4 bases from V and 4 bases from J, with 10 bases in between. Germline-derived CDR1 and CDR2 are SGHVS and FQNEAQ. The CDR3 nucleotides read TGTGCCAGCAGCTGGCAGGGGTCCACCGGGGAGCTGTTTTTT. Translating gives CASSWQGSTGELFF. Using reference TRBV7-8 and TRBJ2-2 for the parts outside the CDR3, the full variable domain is GAGVSQSPRYKVAKRGQDVALRCDPISGHVSLFWYQQALGQGPEFLTYFQNEAQLDKSGLPSDRFFAERPEGSVSTLKIQRTQQEDSAVYLCASSWQGSTGELFFGEGSRLTVL.

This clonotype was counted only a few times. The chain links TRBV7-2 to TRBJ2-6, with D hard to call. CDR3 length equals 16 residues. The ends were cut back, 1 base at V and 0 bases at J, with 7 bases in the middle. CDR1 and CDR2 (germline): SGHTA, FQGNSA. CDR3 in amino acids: CASSLVVSSGANVLTF. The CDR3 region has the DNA TGTGCCAGCAGCTTAGTAGTCAGCTCTGGGGCCAACGTCCTGACTTTC.

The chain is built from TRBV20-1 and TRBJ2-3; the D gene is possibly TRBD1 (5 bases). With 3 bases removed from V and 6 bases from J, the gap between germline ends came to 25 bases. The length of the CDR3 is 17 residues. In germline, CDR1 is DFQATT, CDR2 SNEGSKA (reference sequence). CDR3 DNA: TGCAGTGCTAGTCGTACACAGGTTAGAGCACAAAAGGATACGCAGTATTTT. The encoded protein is CSASRTQVRAQKDTQYF.

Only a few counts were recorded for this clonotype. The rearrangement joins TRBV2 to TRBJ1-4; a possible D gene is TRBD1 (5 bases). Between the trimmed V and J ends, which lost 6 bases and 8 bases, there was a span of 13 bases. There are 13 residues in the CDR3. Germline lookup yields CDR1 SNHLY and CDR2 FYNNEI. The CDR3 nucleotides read TGTGCCAGCAGACGGATCGAGGGGGAAAAACTGTTTTTT. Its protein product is CASRRIEGEKLFF.

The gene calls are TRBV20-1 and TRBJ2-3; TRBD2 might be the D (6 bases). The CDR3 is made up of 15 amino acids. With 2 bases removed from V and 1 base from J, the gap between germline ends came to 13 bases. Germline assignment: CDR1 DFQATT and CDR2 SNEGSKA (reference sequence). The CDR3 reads CSARSTGTRTDTQYF. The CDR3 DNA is TGCAGTGCTAGATCTACCGGGACTCGCACAGATACGCAGTATTTT.

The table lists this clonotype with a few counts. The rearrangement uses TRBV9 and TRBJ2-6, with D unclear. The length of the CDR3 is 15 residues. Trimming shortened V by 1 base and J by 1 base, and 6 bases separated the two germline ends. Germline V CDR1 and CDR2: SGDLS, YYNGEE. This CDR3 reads CASSVRQSGANVLTF. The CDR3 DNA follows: TGTGCCAGCAGCGTACGGCAGTCTGGGGCCAACGTCCTGACTTTC. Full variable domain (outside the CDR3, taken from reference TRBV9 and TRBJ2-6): DSGVTQTPKHLITATGQRVTLRCSPRSGDLSVYWYQQSLDQGLQFLIQYYNGEERAKGNILERFSAQQFPDLHSELNLSSLELGDSALYFCASSVRQSGANVLTFGAGSRLTVL.

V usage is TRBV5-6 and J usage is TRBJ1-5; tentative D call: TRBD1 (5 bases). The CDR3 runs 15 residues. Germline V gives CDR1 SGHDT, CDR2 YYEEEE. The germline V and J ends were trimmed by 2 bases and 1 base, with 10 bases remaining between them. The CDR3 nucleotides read TGTGCCAGCAGCTTTATGGGACGGAGCAATCAGCCCCAGCATTTT. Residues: CASSFMGRSNQPQHF.

CDR3 sequence reads: CASSHPGTGTDEQYF. CDR3 DNA sequence: TGTGCCAGCAGCCACCCCGGGACAGGTACCGACGAGCAGTACTTC. J is TRBJ2-7 and V is TRBV4-2; 8 nucleotides line up with TRBD1. The CDR3 covers 15 residues. The germline CDR1 and CDR2 sequences are LGHNA and YNFKEQ. Losses at the gene ends were 3 bases for V and 5 bases for J; bases not matched to a gene: 9.

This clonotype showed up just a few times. This chain's CDR3 is CATSRGVGLEAFF. The CDR3 DNA reads as TGTGCCACCAGCAGAGGCGTCGGGCTAGAAGCTTTCTTT. This chain joins TRBV15 and TRBJ1-1; D ambiguous. The CDR3 totals 13 residues. Trimming pared 1 base from V and 8 bases from J, leaving 11 bases between. Germline V lookup: CDR1 LNHNV, CDR2 YYDKDF (reference sequence).

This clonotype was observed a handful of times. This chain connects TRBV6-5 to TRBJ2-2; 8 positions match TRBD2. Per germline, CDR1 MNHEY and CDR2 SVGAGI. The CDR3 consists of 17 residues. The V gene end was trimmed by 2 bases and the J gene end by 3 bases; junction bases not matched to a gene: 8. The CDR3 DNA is TGTGCCAGCAGTTACCGCGCGGGGGGATACGACACCGGGGAGCTGTTTTTT. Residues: CASSYRAGGYDTGELFF.

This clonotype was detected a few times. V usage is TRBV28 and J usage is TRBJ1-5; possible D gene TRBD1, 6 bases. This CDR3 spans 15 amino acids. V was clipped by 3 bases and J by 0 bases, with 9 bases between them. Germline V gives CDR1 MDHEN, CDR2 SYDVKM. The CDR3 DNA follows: TGTGCCAGCAGTTTTGGGGGCTATAGCAATCAGCCCCAGCATTTT. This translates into CASSFGGYSNQPQHF.

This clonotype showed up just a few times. The CDR3 nucleotides read TGTGCCAGCAGCGGGAACGTGAAGACTAAGGGTGAGCAGTTCTTC. It is translated as CASSGNVKTKGEQFF. V usage is TRBV5-6 and J usage is TRBJ2-1; D perhaps matches TRBD2 (5 bases). This CDR3 is built from 15 residues. Between the trimmed V and J ends, which lost 4 bases and 9 bases, there was a span of 20 bases. CDR1 and CDR2 from the germline V gene are SGHDT and YYEEEE.

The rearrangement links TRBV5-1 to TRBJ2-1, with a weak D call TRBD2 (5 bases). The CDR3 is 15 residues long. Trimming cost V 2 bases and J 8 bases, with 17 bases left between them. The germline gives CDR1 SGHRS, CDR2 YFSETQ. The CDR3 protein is CASSLLSASIDEQFF. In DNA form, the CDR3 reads TGCGCCAGCAGCTTACTTTCGGCTAGCATCGATGAGCAGTTCTTC.

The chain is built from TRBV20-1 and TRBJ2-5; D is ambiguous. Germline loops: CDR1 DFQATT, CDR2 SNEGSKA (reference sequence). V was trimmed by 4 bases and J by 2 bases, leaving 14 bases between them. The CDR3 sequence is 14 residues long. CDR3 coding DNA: TGCAGTGCTATTCTGGACCCTTCACAAGAGACCCAGTACTTC. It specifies CSAILDPSQETQYF.

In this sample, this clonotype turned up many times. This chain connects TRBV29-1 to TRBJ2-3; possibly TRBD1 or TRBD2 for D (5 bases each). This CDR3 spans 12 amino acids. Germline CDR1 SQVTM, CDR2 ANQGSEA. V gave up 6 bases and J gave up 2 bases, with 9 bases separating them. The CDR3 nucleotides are TGCAGCGTGGGGGAAAACACAGATACGCAGTATTTT. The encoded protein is CSVGENTDTQYF.

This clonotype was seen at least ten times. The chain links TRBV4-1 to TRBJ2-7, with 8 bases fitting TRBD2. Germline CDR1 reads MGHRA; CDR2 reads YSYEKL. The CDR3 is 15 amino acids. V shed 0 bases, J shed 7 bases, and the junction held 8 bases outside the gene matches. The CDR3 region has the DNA TGCGCCAGCAGCCAAGATATCACTAGCGGTCGGGAGCAGTACTTC. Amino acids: CASSQDITSGREQYF.

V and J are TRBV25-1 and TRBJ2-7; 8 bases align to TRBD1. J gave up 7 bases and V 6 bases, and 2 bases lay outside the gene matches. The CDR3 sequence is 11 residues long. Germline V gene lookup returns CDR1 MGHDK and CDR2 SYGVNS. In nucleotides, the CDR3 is TGTGCCAGCAGCGGGACAGGAGAGCAGTACTTC. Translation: CASSGTGEQYF.

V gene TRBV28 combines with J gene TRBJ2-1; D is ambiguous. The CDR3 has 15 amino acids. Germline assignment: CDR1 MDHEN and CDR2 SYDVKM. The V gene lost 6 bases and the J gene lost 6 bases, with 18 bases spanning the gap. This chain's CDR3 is CASSLRRFRANEQFF. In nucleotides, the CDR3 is TGTGCCAGCAGCCTTCGCCGCTTTCGGGCCAATGAGCAGTTCTTC.

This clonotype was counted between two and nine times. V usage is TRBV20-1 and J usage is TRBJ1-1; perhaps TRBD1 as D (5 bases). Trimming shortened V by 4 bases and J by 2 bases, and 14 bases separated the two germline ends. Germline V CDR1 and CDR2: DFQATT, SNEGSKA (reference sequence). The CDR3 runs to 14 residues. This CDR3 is CSAMGTVINTEAFF. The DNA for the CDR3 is TGCAGTGCTATGGGGACCGTCATCAACACTGAAGCTTTCTTT.

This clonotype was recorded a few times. CDR3 residues: CASSQESRAGAQYF. The CDR3 region has the DNA TGTGCCAGCAGCCAAGAGTCTAGGGCAGGGGCCCAGTACTTC. This chain uses TRBV3-1 with TRBJ2-5; TRBD1 might be the D (6 bases). With 0 bases removed from V and 9 bases from J, the gap between germline ends came to 14 bases. The CDR3 totals 14 residues. CDR1 and CDR2 (germline): LGHDT, YNNKEL (reference sequence).

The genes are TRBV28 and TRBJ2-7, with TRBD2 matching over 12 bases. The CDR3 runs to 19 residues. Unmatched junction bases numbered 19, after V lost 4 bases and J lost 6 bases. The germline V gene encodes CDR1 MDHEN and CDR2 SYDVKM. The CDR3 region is CASSSISGSTSGRNVEQYF. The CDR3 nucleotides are TGTGCCAGCAGTTCGATTTCAGGGTCTACTAGCGGGAGGAACGTCGAGCAGTACTTC.

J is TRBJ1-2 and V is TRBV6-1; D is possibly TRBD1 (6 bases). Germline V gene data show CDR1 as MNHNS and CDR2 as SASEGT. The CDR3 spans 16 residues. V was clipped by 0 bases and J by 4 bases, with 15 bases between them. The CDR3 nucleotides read TGTGCCAGCAGTGAAGCCCTGACAGGTTTAGGCTATGGCTACACCTTC. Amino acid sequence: CASSEALTGLGYGYTF.